These 13 T cell receptor delta chains were sequenced from one sample in a study of gamma-delta T cells after stem cell transplantation (dated by TCRdb to about 2016). The library was generated by RT-PCR. TCRdb names Illumina MiSeq as the instrument used. Identical DNA sequences were merged into single rows after TCRdb reprocessed the public reads with CATT. Present in this sample are a few thousand delta-chain clones, 30% to 35% of which were seen just once. 37% of the sample lies in the top ten. Sequencing was carried out using gamma-delta T cells. These receptors originate from a human donor. It is not recorded whose cells these are; they may come from a transplant donor.

Concerning this clone: This likely came from a read error, as a far larger clone is one base away. The sample has other DNA sequences that encode this CDR3 too. The chain uses TRDV2 and TRDJ1; D may be TRDD3 (5 bases). The CDR3 is 16 residues long. Per the germline V gene, CDR1 is GEAIGNYY and CDR2 is EKD. The CDR3 reads CACDTLGGRLDDKLIF. The CDR3 DNA is TGTGCCTGTGACACCCTAGGGGGGCGTTTGGACGATAAACTCATCTTC.

The V gene is TRDV1, the J gene TRDJ1, with D perhaps given as TRDD2 or TRDD3 (5 bases each). Germline V gene lookup returns CDR1 TSWWSYY and CDR2 QGS. Trimming removed 0 bases from V and 0 bases from J, with 17 bases in between. This CDR3 has 18 residues. The CDR3 nucleotides read TGTGCTCTTGGGGAACTGACCTACAATGGGGTAGACACCGATAAACTCATCTTT. Protein product: CALGELTYNGVDTDKLIF.

This clone has only one observation. The chain combines TRAV29/DV5 with TRDJ1; maybe TRDD3 (7 bases). Germline V gene sequence: CDR1 NSMFDY, CDR2 ISSIKDK. The V gene lost 1 base and the J gene lost 3 bases, with 25 bases spanning the gap. CDR3 length: 18 amino acids. CDR3: CAASPGLPPGDPPDKLIF. As DNA, the CDR3 is TGTGCAGCAAGCCCAGGCCTTCCCCCGGGGGATCCACCCGATAAACTCATCTTT.

The rearrangement links TRDV1 to TRDJ1, with 7 bases lining up with TRDD3. The CDR3 covers 23 residues. The germline gives CDR1 TSWWSYY, CDR2 QGS. V shed 0 bases and J 0 bases; nucleotides not matched to a gene: 25. CDR3 DNA: TGTGCTCTTGGGGAACTAGGGACCCCGGTGGCTAACGAGGGATACTCGAACACCGATAAACTCATCTTT. This encodes CALGELGTPVANEGYSNTDKLIF.

As for this clone: The mismatch at residue 16 between this DNA's translation and the TCRdb protein of a much larger clone likely reflects a read error; the protein shown is translated from the DNA. The rearrangement links TRDV2 to TRDJ3; TRDD3 aligns across 7 bases. The V gene's germline CDR1 is GEAIGNYY and CDR2 EKD. CDR3 length equals 18 residues. The CDR3 region has the DNA TGTGCCTGTGATAAGCTGGGGGCACACTCCTGGGACACCCGACAGGTGTTTTTC. The encoded protein is CACDKLGAHSWDTRQVFF.

By its share, this clone is large. V usage is TRDV2 and J usage is TRDJ1, with TRDD3 matching over 7 bases. The CDR3 sequence is 15 residues long. In germline, CDR1 is GEAIGNYY, CDR2 EKD. The V and J ends lost 3 bases and 4 bases, in that order; junction bases with no gene match: 10. The CDR3 nucleotides read TGTGCCTGTGACTCGTTGGGGGACGGGGGCGATAAACTCATCTTT. Translating it yields CACDSLGDGGDKLIF.

Judged by abundance, this clone is medium-sized. A read error likely explains this, since a far larger clone differs by one base. This chain connects TRDV2 to TRDJ1, with 13 bases matching TRDD3. V was clipped by 3 bases and J by 3 bases; unmatched bases: 12. In germline, CDR1 is GEAIGNYY, CDR2 EKD. This CDR3 region has 18 residues. The CDR3 nucleotides read TGTGCCTGTGACCCACTACTGGGGGATACGCGGGACGCCGATAAACTCATCTTT. Encoded protein: CACDPLLGDTRDADKLIF.

The genes are TRDV2 and TRDJ1, with TRDD3 matching 12 bases. With 0 bases clipped from V and 7 bases from J, the junction kept 17 bases outside the gene matches. This CDR3 region has 19 residues. Per germline, CDR1 GEAIGNYY and CDR2 EKD. CDR3 nucleotides: TGTGCCTGTGACACCGTCCCTCATACTGGGGGATACAATGGAGGTAAACTCATCTTT. Translation gives CACDTVPHTGGYNGGKLIF.

This clone came up a few times. J is TRDJ1 and V is TRDV2, with 11 nucleotides matching TRDD3. The trim removed 0 bases at V and 1 base at J, leaving 6 bases unmatched. In germline, CDR1 is GEAIGNYY, CDR2 EKD. CDR3 size: 17 residues. CDR3 coding DNA: TGTGCCTGTGACACCGTAGGGCTGGGGGATACCACCGATAAACTCATCTTT. Its translation: CACDTVGLGDTTDKLIF.

CDR3 in DNA: TGTGCCTGTGACACCGTAAGGGCCCACTCTGAGACTGGGAGCCCCTGGACCTGGGACACCCGACAGATGTTTTTC. This codes for CACDTVRAHSETGSPWTWDTRQMFF. The gene calls are TRDV2 and TRDJ3; D perhaps matches TRDD3 (6 bases). The V end lost 0 bases, the J end lost 2 bases, and 34 bases lay between the germline ends. Germline lookup yields CDR1 GEAIGNYY and CDR2 EKD. The CDR3 has 25 residues.

V is TRDV2 and J is TRDJ3; the match to TRDD3 covers 8 bases. J gave up 0 bases and V 3 bases, and 12 bases lay outside the gene matches. Germline CDR1 reads GEAIGNYY; CDR2 reads EKD. There are 20 residues in the CDR3. In DNA, the CDR3 is TGTGCCTGTGACCCTATGGGGGATCCCTCCCGCTCCTGGGACACCCGACAGATGTTTTTC. It encodes CACDPMGDPSRSWDTRQMFF.

This clone was seen more than once but under ten times. The protein in TCRdb stems from a much larger clone and differs at residue 12 from this DNA's translation, likely a read error; here the protein is translated from the DNA. The rearrangement links TRDV2 to TRDJ1; 9 nucleotides agree with TRDD3. CDR1 is GEAIGNYY, CDR2 EKD, per germline. This CDR3 is 19 amino acids long. V shed 3 bases and J 3 bases; nucleotides not matched to a gene: 19. The CDR3 sequence is CACDRLIMGDKRGADKLIF. The CDR3 DNA follows: TGTGCCTGTGACCGCTTGATAATGGGGGATAAGAGGGGCGCCGATAAACTCATCTTT.

The V call is TRDV2, the J call TRDJ1; 12 positions match TRDD3. Trimming removed 0 bases from V and 0 bases from J; junction bases left unmatched: 13. Germline V CDR1 and CDR2: GEAIGNYY, EKD. The CDR3 contains 20 residues. This CDR3 is CACDTVRTGGYQPYTDKLIF. The DNA of the CDR3 is TGTGCCTGTGACACCGTCCGTACTGGGGGATACCAACCGTACACCGATAAACTCATCTTT.